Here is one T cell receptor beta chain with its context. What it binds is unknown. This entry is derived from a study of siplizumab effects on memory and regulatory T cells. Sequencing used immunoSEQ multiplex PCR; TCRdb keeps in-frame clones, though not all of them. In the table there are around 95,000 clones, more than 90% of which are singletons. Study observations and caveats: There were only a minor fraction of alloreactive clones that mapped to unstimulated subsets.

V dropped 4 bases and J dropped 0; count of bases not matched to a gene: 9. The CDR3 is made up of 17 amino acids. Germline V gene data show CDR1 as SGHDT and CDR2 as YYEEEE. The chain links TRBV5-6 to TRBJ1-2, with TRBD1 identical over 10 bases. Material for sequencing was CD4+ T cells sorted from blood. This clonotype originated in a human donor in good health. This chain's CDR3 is CASSPGQGGRANYGYTF. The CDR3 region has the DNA TGTGCCAGCAGCCCCGGACAGGGGGGCCGAGCTAACTATGGCTACACCTTC.